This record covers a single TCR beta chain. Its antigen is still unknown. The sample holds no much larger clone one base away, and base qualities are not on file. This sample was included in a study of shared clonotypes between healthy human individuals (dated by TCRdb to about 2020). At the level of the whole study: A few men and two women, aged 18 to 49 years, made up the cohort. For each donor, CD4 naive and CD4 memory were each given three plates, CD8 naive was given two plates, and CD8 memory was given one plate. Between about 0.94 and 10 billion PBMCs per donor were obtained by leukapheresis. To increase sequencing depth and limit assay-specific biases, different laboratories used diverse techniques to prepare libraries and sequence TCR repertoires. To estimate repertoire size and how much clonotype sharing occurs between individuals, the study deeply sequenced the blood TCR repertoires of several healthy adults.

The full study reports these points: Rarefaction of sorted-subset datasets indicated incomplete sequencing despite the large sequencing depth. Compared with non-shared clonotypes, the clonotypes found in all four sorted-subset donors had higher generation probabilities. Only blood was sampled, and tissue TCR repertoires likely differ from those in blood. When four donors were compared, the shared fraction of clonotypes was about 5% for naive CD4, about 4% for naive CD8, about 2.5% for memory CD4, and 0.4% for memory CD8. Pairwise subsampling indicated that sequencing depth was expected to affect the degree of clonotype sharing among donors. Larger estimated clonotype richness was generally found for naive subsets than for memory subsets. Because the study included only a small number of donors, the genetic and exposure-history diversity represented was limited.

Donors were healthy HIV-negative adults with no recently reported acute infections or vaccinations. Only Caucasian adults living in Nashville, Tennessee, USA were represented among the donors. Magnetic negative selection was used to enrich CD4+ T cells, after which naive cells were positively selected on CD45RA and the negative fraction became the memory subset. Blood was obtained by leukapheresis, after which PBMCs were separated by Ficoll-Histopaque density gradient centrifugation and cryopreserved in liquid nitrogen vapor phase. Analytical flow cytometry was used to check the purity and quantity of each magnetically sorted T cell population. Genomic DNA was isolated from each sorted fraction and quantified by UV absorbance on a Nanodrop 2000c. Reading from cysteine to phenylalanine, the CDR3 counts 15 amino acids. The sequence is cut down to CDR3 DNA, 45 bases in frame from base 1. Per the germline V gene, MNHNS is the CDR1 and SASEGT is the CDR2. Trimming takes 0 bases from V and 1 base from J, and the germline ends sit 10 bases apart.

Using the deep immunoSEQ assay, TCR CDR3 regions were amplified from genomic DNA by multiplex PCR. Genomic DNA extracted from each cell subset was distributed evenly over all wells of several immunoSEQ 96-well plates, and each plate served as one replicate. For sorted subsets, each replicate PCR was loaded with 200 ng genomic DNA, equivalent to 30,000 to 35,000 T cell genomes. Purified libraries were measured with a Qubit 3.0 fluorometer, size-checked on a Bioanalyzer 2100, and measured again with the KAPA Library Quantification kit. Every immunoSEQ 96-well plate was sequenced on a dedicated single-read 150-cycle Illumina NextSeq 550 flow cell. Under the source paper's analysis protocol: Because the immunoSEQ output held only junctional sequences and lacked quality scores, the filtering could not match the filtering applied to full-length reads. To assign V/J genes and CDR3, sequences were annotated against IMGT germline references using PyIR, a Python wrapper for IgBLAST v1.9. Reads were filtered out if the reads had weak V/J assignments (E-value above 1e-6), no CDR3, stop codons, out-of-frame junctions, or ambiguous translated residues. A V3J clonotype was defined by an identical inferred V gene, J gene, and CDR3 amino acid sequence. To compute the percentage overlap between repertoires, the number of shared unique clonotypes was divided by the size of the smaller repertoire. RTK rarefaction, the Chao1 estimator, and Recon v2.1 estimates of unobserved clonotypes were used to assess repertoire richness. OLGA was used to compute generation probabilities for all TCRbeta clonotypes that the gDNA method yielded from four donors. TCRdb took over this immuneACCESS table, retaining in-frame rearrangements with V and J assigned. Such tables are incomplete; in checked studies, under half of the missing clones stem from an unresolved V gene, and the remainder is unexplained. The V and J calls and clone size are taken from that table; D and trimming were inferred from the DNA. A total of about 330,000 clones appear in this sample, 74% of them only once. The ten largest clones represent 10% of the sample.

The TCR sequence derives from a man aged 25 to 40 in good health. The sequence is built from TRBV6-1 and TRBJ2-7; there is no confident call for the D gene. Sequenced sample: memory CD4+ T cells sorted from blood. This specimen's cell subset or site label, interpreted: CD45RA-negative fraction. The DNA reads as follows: TGTGCCAGCAGTGAAGCGCAAGGCGGATCCTACGAGCAGTACTTC. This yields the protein CASSEAQGGSYEQYF.